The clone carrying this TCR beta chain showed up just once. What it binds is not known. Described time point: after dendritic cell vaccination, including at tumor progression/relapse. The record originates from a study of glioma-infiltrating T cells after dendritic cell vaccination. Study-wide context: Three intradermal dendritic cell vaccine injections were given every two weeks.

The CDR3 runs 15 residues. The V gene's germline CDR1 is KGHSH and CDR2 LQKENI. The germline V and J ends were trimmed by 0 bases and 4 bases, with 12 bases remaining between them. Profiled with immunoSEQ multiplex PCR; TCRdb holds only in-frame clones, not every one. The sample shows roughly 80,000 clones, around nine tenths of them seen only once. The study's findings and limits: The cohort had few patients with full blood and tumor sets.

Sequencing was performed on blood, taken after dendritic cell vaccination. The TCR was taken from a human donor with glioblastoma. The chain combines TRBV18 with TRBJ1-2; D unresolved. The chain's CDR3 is CASSPPGVSSYGYTF. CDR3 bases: TGTGCCAGCTCACCACCCGGGGTTTCCAGCTATGGCTACACCTTC. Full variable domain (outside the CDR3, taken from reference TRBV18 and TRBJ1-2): NAGVMQNPRHLVRRRGQEARLRCSPMKGHSHVYWYRQLPEEGLKFMVYLQKENIIDESGMPKERFSAEFPKEGPSILRIQQVVRGDSAAYFCASSPPGVSSYGYTFGSGTRLTVV.